The clone carrying this TCR beta chain came up many times. Through Arm-PCR of CDR3 regions and iRepertoire HTBI primers, TCR beta libraries were built. TCRdb independently ran MiXCR on the multiplex PCR reads; one entry per CDR3 protein. The sample contains more than 300,000 distinct CDR3 sequences, around a sixth of which appear only once. This record comes from a study of regulatory T cells in long-lasting Graves disease. Whole-study context: Under 3 months of antithyroid drugs had been taken by newly diagnosed Graves' patients.

This sample's time point: newly diagnosed GD, antithyroid drugs for less than 3 months. From PBMCs, RNA was extracted and then used to make the TCR library. The receptor comes from a female donor with Graves disease. Sequences were derived from peripheral blood mononuclear cells (PBMCs), sampled at new diagnosis, from a patient treated with antithyroid drugs.

The CDR3 DNA reads as TGTGCCAGCAGCCTGGGAGAGCGCCCGGGGGAGCAGTACTTC. This gives the protein CASSLGERPGEQYF. V is TRBV12-3 or TRBV12-4 and J is TRBJ2-7, with a weak D call TRBD2 (5 bases). CDR3 length: 14 residues. V was shortened by 6 bases and J by 7 bases, with 19 bases between the two germline ends.